This T cell receptor (beta chain) comes out of a study of beta chain features in type 1 diabetes. Notes on the study in general: There was no resolution here of whether HLA type influences TCRB rearrangement. More deletions and fewer insertions at VDJ junctions were seen in type 1 diabetes patients. With patients and controls alike, PCR might favor shorter templates to an equal degree. For Type 1 diabetes patients, all four CD4+ subsets carried TCRB CDR3s that were moderately but significantly shorter.

The CDR3 consists of 16 residues. The V segment lost 5 bases and the J segment 4 bases; nucleotides outside the gene matches: 10. Germline CDR1 is SGHTA and CDR2 is FQGNSA. cDNA synthesis used the whole RNA isolate, giving expressed TCRB sequences. Naive, central memory and regulatory T cell samples yielded about 4 million reads on average. Assay: immunoSEQ multiplex PCR; the TCRdb copy retains only in-frame clones and omits some. This table has about 48,000 clones, about 40% appearing once. As regards this clone: The antigen remains undetermined.

The sequence was obtained from a man aged 30 to 39 with type 1 diabetes. The rearrangement uses TRBV7-2 and TRBJ2-1; 8 positions match TRBD2. Sample: Tregs from blood. The CDR3 DNA sequence: TGTGCCAGCAGCCCGGCCTCGGGACTAGTGTACAATGAGCAGTTCTTC. This sequence encodes CASSPASGLVYNEQFF. Full variable domain (outside the CDR3, taken from reference TRBV7-2 and TRBJ2-1): GAGVSQSPSNKVTEKGKDVELRCDPISGHTALYWYRQSLGQGLEFLIYFQGNSAPDKSGLPSDRFSAERTGGSVSTLTIQRTQQEDSAVYLCASSPASGLVYNEQFFGPGTRLTVL.